The 8 T cell receptor beta chains below all came from one sample that was sequenced in a study. Each CDR3 protein is one row after TCRdb ran MiXCR on the 5' RACE reads. The sample lists 6,500 to 8,500 distinct CDR3 sequences, roughly 40% occurring once. The sample taken for sequencing was memory CD4+ T cells sorted from blood. Noted subset: memory CD4+ T cells, CD4+CD45RO+CD25-. These receptors were obtained from a female donor with breast cancer.

By sample fraction, this clonotype is medium-sized (0.01 to 0.1%). The rearrangement links TRBV29-1 to TRBJ2-1; TRBD2 aligns across 10 bases. Germline V gene sequence: CDR1 SQVTM, CDR2 ANQGSEA. The V and J ends lost 5 bases and 4 bases, in that order; junction bases with no gene match: 5. The CDR3 is 14 residues long. The chain's CDR3 is CSVLPSGGYNEQFF. In DNA, the CDR3 is TGCAGCGTTTTACCTAGCGGGGGATACAATGAGCAGTTCTTC.

The chain employs TRBV12-3 or TRBV12-4 and TRBJ2-2, with D perhaps matching TRBD1 (7 bases). The V end was cut by 6 bases, the J end by 2 bases, with 13 bases between. The CDR3 totals 15 residues. CDR3 sequence (DNA): TGTGCCAGCAGGGGGCGGGACAGTAACACCGGGGAGCTGTTTTTT. Its protein product is CASRGRDSNTGELFF.

This clonotype was recorded a few times. The chain recombines TRBV25-1 with TRBJ1-1; D not certain. V dropped 3 bases and J dropped 4 bases, with 12 bases sitting between them. Germline CDR1 MGHDK, CDR2 SYGVNS. The CDR3 consists of 14 residues. The CDR3 region is CASSEDAWGTEAFF. The CDR3 DNA reads as TGTGCCAGCAGTGAGGACGCCTGGGGCACTGAAGCTTTCTTT. The variable domain in full, with the rest retrieved from reference TRBV25-1 and TRBJ1-1, is EADIYQTPRYLVIGTGKKITLECSQTMGHDKMYWYQQDPGMELHLIHYSYGVNSTEKGDLSSESTVSRIRTEHFPLTLESARPSHTSQYLCASSEDAWGTEAFFGQGTRLTVV.

This clonotype appeared a few times. CDR3 nucleotides: TGCGCCAGCAGCCAACGGGGGGGCGGGAGGAACTACAATGAGCAGTTCTTC. This sequence encodes CASSQRGGGRNYNEQFF. The chain is built from TRBV4-1 and TRBJ2-1; TRBD2 agrees at 8 bases. Germline V gives CDR1 MGHRA, CDR2 YSYEKL. The V and J ends lost 2 bases and 3 bases, in that order; junction bases with no gene match: 9. This CDR3 comprises 17 residues.

The table lists this clonotype with a few counts. The chain is built from TRBV6-5 and TRBJ2-6; D is possibly TRBD1 or TRBD2 (5 bases each). Germline-derived CDR1 and CDR2 are MNHEY and SVGAGI. V dropped 6 bases and J dropped 0 bases, with 15 bases sitting between them. This CDR3 is built from 17 residues. The CDR3 DNA is TGTGCCAGCAGCGGGGCAGGCCCATTCTCTGGGGCCAACGTCCTGACTTTC. Translating it yields CASSGAGPFSGANVLTF.

This clonotype was seen only once. This sequence joins TRBV28 and TRBJ2-1; 8 nucleotides line up with TRBD1. The V and J ends lost 6 bases and 7 bases, in that order; junction bases with no gene match: 5. Germline V gene sequence: CDR1 MDHEN, CDR2 SYDVKM. The CDR3 has 13 amino acids. CDR3 DNA: TGTGCCAGCAGGAGACAGGGGAGGAATGAGCAGTTCTTC. Encoded protein: CASRRQGRNEQFF.

With regard to this clonotype: This may be a read error: a much more frequent sequence differs by one nucleotide. The chain has TRBV30 and TRBJ2-3, with TRBD1 identical over 9 bases. The germline gives CDR1 GTSNPN, CDR2 SVGIG (reference sequence). The CDR3 has 14 amino acids. This CDR3 reads CATPFRDRADMQYF. CDR3 DNA sequence: TGTGCCACACCATTCCGGGACAGGGCAGATATGCAGTATTTT. The full variable domain, its missing parts supplied by reference TRBV30 and TRBJ2-3, is SQTIHQWPATLVQPVGSPLSLECTVEGTSNPNLYWYRQAAGRGLQLLFYSVGIGQISSEVPQNLSASRPQDRQFILSSKKLLLSDSGFYLCATPFRDRADMQYFGPGTRLTVL.

This clonotype has just a few counts. The V and J genes are TRBV4-1 and TRBJ1-6; D unresolved. Germline V lookup: CDR1 MGHRA, CDR2 YSYEKL. The V end lost 2 bases, the J end lost 2 bases, and 4 bases lay between the germline ends. The CDR3 consists of 14 residues. CDR3 loop: CASSQLPYNSPLHF. The CDR3 coding sequence is TGCGCCAGCAGCCAACTGCCCTATAATTCACCCCTCCACTTT.